The 30 T cell receptor beta chains below all came from one sample that was sequenced in a study of a mutant IDH1 vaccine in newly diagnosed glioma (dated by TCRdb to the early 2020s). In light of the paper, this sample's time point label describes: baseline, week 1 (first vaccination visit). Interpreted using the paper, the treatment or condition label stands for: pre-vaccination baseline after standard-of-care therapy. The library was made by the immunoSEQ multiplex PCR assay. TCRdb took this table from immuneACCESS and kept in-frame rearrangements with V and J called. Such tables lack part of the clones; where checked against another copy, unresolved V genes explain under half of the gap, and the rest is unexplained. The sample table lists 95,000 to 100,000 clones, over 85% of them with a count of one. The top ten hold roughly 0.61% of the sample. The source material was PBMCs, sampled from a glioma patient treated with radiotherapy, temozolomide or both. These receptors all stem from a woman aged 45 to 65 with glioma.

The V call is TRBV6-4, the J call TRBJ1-2; 8 positions match TRBD1. The V gene's germline CDR1 is MRHNA and CDR2 SNTAGT. V dropped 7 bases and J dropped 9; count of bases not matched to a gene: 10. The CDR3 sequence is 13 residues long. The CDR3 here is CASIEGQVLSYTF. The DNA of the CDR3 is TGTGCCAGCATCGAGGGACAGGTTCTGAGCTACACCTTC.

V is TRBV11-1 and J is TRBJ2-5, with 7 bases identical to TRBD2. In germline, CDR1 is SGHAT, CDR2 FQDESV (reference sequence). With V trimmed by 5 bases and J by 4 bases, 7 bases remained unmatched. This CDR3 contains 14 residues. CDR3 coding DNA: TGTGCCAGCAGCCTTTGGGGGAGGGGAGAGACCCAGTACTTC. Residues: CASSLWGRGETQYF.

The chain recombines TRBV6-1 with TRBJ1-4; possible D gene TRBD1, 5 bases. Trimming took 7 bases from V and 8 from J, leaving 14 bases between them. The CDR3 runs to 13 residues. Germline values: CDR1 MNHNS, CDR2 SASEGT. The CDR3 DNA sequence: TGTGCCAGCATGGACATATTGGGGGAAAAACTGTTTTTT. Encoded protein: CASMDILGEKLFF.

The chain has TRBV5-1 and TRBJ2-7; TRBD2 aligns across 9 bases. V trimming: 6 bases; J trimming: 4 bases; junction bases outside the gene matches: 17. Germline CDR1 reads SGHRS; CDR2 reads YFSETQ. The CDR3 loop spans 17 amino acids. CDR3 DNA sequence: TGCGCCAGCACCCTGGAGGCAGGGCTGACTAGCGGATACGAGCAGTACTTC. Translation gives CASTLEAGLTSGYEQYF.

The chain joins TRBV5-1 to TRBJ2-2, with no clear D. The CDR3 runs 14 residues. V lost 2 bases to trimming and J lost 0 bases, with 5 bases between them. Germline-derived CDR1 and CDR2 are SGHRS and YFSETQ. CDR3 loop: CASSFVTNTGELFF. CDR3 coding DNA: TGCGCCAGCAGCTTTGTGACGAACACCGGGGAGCTGTTTTTT.

This chain links TRBV2 with TRBJ1-2; D call uncertain. Trimming left V 8 bases short and J 7 bases short, with 17 bases between. The length of the CDR3 is 13 residues. Per germline, CDR1 SNHLY and CDR2 FYNNEI. The CDR3 DNA is TGTGCCAGCCCCCCTGGCGCACCAGGTGGCTACACCTTC. Translated, it gives CASPPGAPGGYTF. Full variable domain (outside the CDR3, taken from reference TRBV2 and TRBJ1-2): EPEVTQTPSHQVTQMGQEVILRCVPISNHLYFYWYRQILGQKVEFLVSFYNNEISEKSEIFDDQFSVERPDGSNFTLKIRSTKLEDSAMYFCASPPGAPGGYTFGSGTRLTVV.

V gene TRBV19 combines with J gene TRBJ1-1; tentatively, D is TRBD1 (5 bases). This CDR3 spans 12 amino acids. The germline V gene has CDR1 LNHDA and CDR2 SQIVND (reference sequence). Trimming left V 6 bases short and J 6 bases short, with 11 bases between. The chain's CDR3 is CASSPQGAEAFF. The CDR3 DNA reads as TGTGCCAGTAGCCCCCAAGGGGCTGAAGCTTTCTTT.

In nucleotides, the CDR3 is TGTGCCAGCTCACCTGGCAGGACAGGGGTCCCTGAAGCTTTCTTT. Residues: CASSPGRTGVPEAFF. The gene calls are TRBV18 and TRBJ1-1; 9 positions match TRBD1. Trimming at V came to 3 bases and at J to 6 bases, leaving 8 bases not matched to a gene. The germline V gene encodes CDR1 KGHSH and CDR2 LQKENI. The length of the CDR3 is 15 residues.

The chain uses TRBV25-1 and TRBJ2-7, with D tentatively TRBD1 or TRBD2 (5 bases each). Trimming removed 3 bases from V and 7 bases from J, with 22 bases in between. Germline assignment: CDR1 MGHDK and CDR2 SYGVNS. There are 16 residues in the CDR3. CDR3 nucleotides: TGTGCCAGCAGTGAGGTGATAGGGACGCCCGAAGGTGAGCAGTACTTC. It is translated as CASSEVIGTPEGEQYF.

The chain uses TRBV19 and TRBJ2-2, with D perhaps matching TRBD2 (5 bases). CDR3 size: 11 residues. Germline V gene sequence: CDR1 LNHDA, CDR2 SQIVND (reference sequence). V gave up 11 bases and J gave up 9 bases, with 13 bases separating them. The CDR3: CAWTAGRELFF. The CDR3 region has the DNA TGTGCCTGGACCGCGGGCCGGGAGCTGTTTTTT.

This chain links TRBV29-1 with TRBJ1-1; 8 nucleotides align to TRBD1. Looked up from germline, CDR1 is SQVTM and CDR2 is ANQGSEA. V shed 6 bases, J shed 0 bases, and the junction held 6 bases outside the gene matches. The CDR3 totals 14 residues. The CDR3 loop reads CSVPGTGMNTEAFF. CDR3 in DNA: TGCAGCGTCCCGGGGACAGGCATGAACACTGAAGCTTTCTTT.

This clone was recorded only once. The CDR3 DNA reads TGTGCCAGCAGTGAAAGGGCCGGGAACACTGAAGCTTTCTTT. This encodes CASSERAGNTEAFF. The J gene is TRBJ1-1, the V gene TRBV6-1, with D unclear. V lost 2 bases, J lost 1 base, and 8 bases lay in between. This CDR3 spans 14 amino acids. CDR1 and CDR2 from the germline V gene are MNHNS and SASEGT.

The rearrangement joins TRBV19 to TRBJ2-3, with D possibly TRBD1 on 6 matching bases. Germline loops: CDR1 LNHDA, CDR2 SQIVND (reference sequence). This CDR3 is built from 16 residues. V lost 3 bases to trimming and J lost 1 base, with 14 bases between them. The CDR3 sequence is CASSITFDRRTDTQYF. DNA for the CDR3: TGTGCCAGTAGTATTACCTTCGACAGGCGCACAGATACGCAGTATTTT. Looking up the rest from reference TRBV19 and TRBJ2-3 gives the full variable domain: DGGITQSPKYLFRKEGQNVTLSCEQNLNHDAMYWYRQDPGQGLRLIYYSQIVNDFQKGDIAEGYSVSREKKESFPLTVTSAQKNPTAFYLCASSITFDRRTDTQYFGPGTRLTVL.

DNA for the CDR3: TGTGCCAGCAGTTTATGGGGTGGGACAGGGGCCTACGAGCAGTACTTC. Translating gives CASSLWGGTGAYEQYF. The V gene is TRBV28, the J gene TRBJ2-7; 10 bases match TRBD1. The length of the CDR3 is 16 residues. V was clipped by 0 bases and J by 2 bases; unmatched bases: 4. Germline CDR1 MDHEN, CDR2 SYDVKM. The entire variable domain, with the rest obtained from reference TRBV28 and TRBJ2-7, is as follows: DVKVTQSSRYLVKRTGEKVFLECVQDMDHENMFWYRQDPGLGLRLIYFSYDVKMKEKGDIPEGYSVSREKKERFSLILESASTNQTSMYLCASSLWGGTGAYEQYFGPGTRLTVT.

This chain links TRBV4-1 with TRBJ2-5; 13 nucleotides match TRBD2. The J call may be incorrect, as the DNA end agrees better with TRBJ2-7. The CDR3 has 22 residues. The germline gives CDR1 MGHRA, CDR2 YSYEKL. CDR3 in amino acids: CASSQGSGGLAGPLTTFYEQYF. DNA for the CDR3: TGCGCCAGCAGCCAAGGTTCCGGGGGACTAGCGGGGCCCCTTACCACCTTCTACGAGCAGTACTTC.

The chain is built from TRBV2 and TRBJ1-2, with a possible D match to TRBD1 (5 bases). Germline CDR1 is SNHLY and CDR2 is FYNNEI. This CDR3 contains 13 residues. V lost 8 bases and J 8 bases, leaving 18 bases between the germline ends. The CDR3 nucleotides read TGTGCCAGCGCTGAGGACCGATCAGGGGGCTACACCTTC. Translated: CASAEDRSGGYTF.

This chain joins TRBV5-5 and TRBJ2-5; D possibly corresponds to TRBD1 (6 bases). V lost 0 bases, J lost 5 bases, and 14 bases lay in between. The length of the CDR3 is 15 residues. Germline V gene lookup returns CDR1 SGHKS and CDR2 YYEKEE (reference sequence). The CDR3: CASSLDRVIGETQYF. The CDR3 nucleotides read TGTGCCAGCAGCTTGGACAGGGTGATAGGGGAGACCCAGTACTTC.

This clone was observed a single time. The gene calls are TRBV18 and TRBJ2-1; 14 bases agree with TRBD2. Germline V CDR1 and CDR2: KGHSH, LQKENI. V dropped 3 bases and J dropped 4; count of bases not matched to a gene: 2. The CDR3 is 16 amino acids. CDR3 region: CASSPRLAGGYNEQFF. CDR3 DNA: TGTGCCAGCTCACCGAGACTAGCGGGAGGGTACAATGAGCAGTTCTTC.

The chain links TRBV27 to TRBJ2-1, with 8 bases identical to TRBD1. Losses at the gene ends were 7 bases for V and 8 bases for J; bases not matched to a gene: 10. CDR1 and CDR2 from the germline V gene are MNHEY and SMNVEV (reference sequence). The CDR3 length is 14 residues. In DNA, the CDR3 is TGTGCCAGCACCCCCCCGGACAGGGTGGATGAGCAGTTCTTC. Translated, it gives CASTPPDRVDEQFF.

V gene TRBV6-5 combines with J gene TRBJ2-1, with D perhaps TRBD1 (6 bases). The CDR3 spans 12 residues. Trimming cost V 5 bases and J 4 bases, with 6 bases left between them. CDR1 is MNHEY and CDR2 is SVGAGI in the germline V gene. As DNA, the CDR3 is TGTGCCAGCAGTACAGGGTACAATGAGCAGTTCTTC. Translated: CASSTGYNEQFF.

The J gene is TRBJ2-1, the V gene TRBV20-1; D might be TRBD1 or TRBD2, each matching 5 bases. The V gene lost 2 bases and the J gene lost 9 bases, with 8 bases spanning the gap. Germline V gene data show CDR1 as DFQATT and CDR2 as SNEGSKA (reference sequence). The CDR3 extends over 11 amino acids. In nucleotides, the CDR3 is TGCAGTGCTAGACGGGGCAGTGAGCAGTTCTTC. Amino acids: CSARRGSEQFF.

This sequence joins TRBV11-2 and TRBJ2-7; TRBD2 matches 11 bases. V was clipped by 0 bases and J by 7 bases; unmatched bases: 11. Germline V gene data show CDR1 as SGHAT and CDR2 as FQNNGV. The CDR3 consists of 17 residues. The CDR3 DNA reads TGTGCCAGCAGCTTAGAGTCCGGGATAGCGGGAGGGGGAGAGCAGTACTTC. It specifies CASSLESGIAGGGEQYF.

This clone appeared a few times. J is TRBJ2-7 and V is TRBV6-5, with 14 bases that match TRBD2. The CDR3 loop spans 16 amino acids. Trimming cost V 2 bases and J 0 bases; bases outside gene matches: 0. Germline V lookup: CDR1 MNHEY, CDR2 SVGAGI. The CDR3, as DNA: TGTGCCAGCAGTTACGGGACTAGCGGGGGCTCCTACGAGCAGTACTTC. Translated: CASSYGTSGGSYEQYF.

This chain links TRBV27 with TRBJ2-5, with no clear D. TRBJ2-7 explains the end of the DNA better; the J call may be wrong. In germline, CDR1 is MNHEY, CDR2 SMNVEV (reference sequence). This CDR3 has 15 residues. For the CDR3, the DNA is TGTGCCAGCAGTTTATCGTTTCAGAGCTCCTACGAGCAGTACTTC. Translating gives CASSLSFQSSYEQYF.

The chain uses TRBV2 and TRBJ2-1; tentatively, D is TRBD2 (6 bases). Germline V gene data show CDR1 as SNHLY and CDR2 as FYNNEI. V was clipped by 7 bases and J by 4 bases, with 17 bases between them. This CDR3 contains 15 residues. The CDR3 bases are TGTGCCAGCACAAGGGGTAGCGGCACTTACAATGAGCAGTTCTTC. It translates to CASTRGSGTYNEQFF.

This chain uses TRBV27 with TRBJ1-5, with D maybe TRBD1 (6 bases). The germline V gene encodes CDR1 MNHEY and CDR2 SMNVEV (reference sequence). The CDR3 runs to 15 residues. Between the trimmed V and J ends, which lost 3 bases and 4 bases, there was a span of 13 bases. CDR3 sequence reads: CASSLTGTLNQPQHF. Here the CDR3 DNA reads TGTGCCAGCAGTTTGACAGGAACCCTAAATCAGCCCCAGCATTTT.

The chain is built from TRBV27 and TRBJ2-5; D is unclear. The CDR3 is 10 residues long. Germline values: CDR1 MNHEY, CDR2 SMNVEV (reference sequence). Trimming took 3 bases from V and 5 from J, leaving 1 base between them. The CDR3 sequence is CASSFETQYF. In DNA form, the CDR3 reads TGTGCCAGCAGTTTCGAGACCCAGTACTTC.

V usage is TRBV28 and J usage is TRBJ2-3; 8 positions agree with TRBD2. Germline V CDR1 and CDR2: MDHEN, SYDVKM. This CDR3 region has 15 residues. V gave up 5 bases and J gave up 1 base; unmatched junction bases: 5. CDR3 in DNA: TGTGCCAGCAGTCCGTCAGCGGGAGGCACAGATACGCAGTATTTT. Residues: CASSPSAGGTDTQYF. Full variable domain (rest looked up from reference TRBV28 and TRBJ2-3): DVKVTQSSRYLVKRTGEKVFLECVQDMDHENMFWYRQDPGLGLRLIYFSYDVKMKEKGDIPEGYSVSREKKERFSLILESASTNQTSMYLCASSPSAGGTDTQYFGPGTRLTVL.

The rearrangement links TRBV18 to TRBJ2-1; 11 bases match TRBD2. The CDR3 totals 19 residues. J lost 2 bases, V lost 3 bases, and 12 bases had no gene match. Germline-derived CDR1 and CDR2 are KGHSH and LQKENI. CDR3 DNA sequence: TGTGCCAGCTCACCCTATGTAGCGGGAGGGGATGTAACCTACAATGAGCAGTTCTTC. Amino acids: CASSPYVAGGDVTYNEQFF.

This chain uses TRBV18 with TRBJ2-3, with 8 positions matching TRBD2. This CDR3 has 17 residues. The ends lost 3 bases at V and 2 bases at J; junction bases unmatched: 10. Looked up from germline, CDR1 is KGHSH and CDR2 is LQKENI. The CDR3 protein is CASSPYQTSADTDTQYF. For the CDR3, the DNA is TGTGCCAGCTCACCCTACCAGACTAGCGCGGACACAGATACGCAGTATTTT.